The 12 T cell receptor beta chains below come from one sample, sequenced in a study of response to subunit inactivated influenza vaccine. TCRdb passed the RT-PCR reads through MiXCR, listing each CDR3 protein once. In the table there are approximately 500,000 distinct CDR3 sequences, approximately 12% of which are singletons. The sequenced sample was PBMCs from blood, obtained roughly 48 days after vaccination. The receptors come from a man aged 45-65 years who received an inactivated influenza vaccine.

The V gene is TRBV25-1, the J gene TRBJ2-1, with D possibly matching TRBD1 (5 bases). This CDR3 has 16 amino acids. The V end lost 1 base, the J end lost 2 bases, and 12 bases lay between the germline ends. Germline lookup yields CDR1 MGHDK and CDR2 SYGVNS. DNA for the CDR3: TGTGCCAGCAGTGAATTTGTACAGGTCCCCTACAATGAGCAGTTCTTC. It specifies CASSEFVQVPYNEQFF.

This clonotype was recorded a few times. V gene TRBV20-1 combines with J gene TRBJ1-2; D remains unclear. V lost 0 bases and J lost 4, with 9 bases in between. The CDR3 extends over 13 amino acids. The germline V gene encodes CDR1 DFQATT and CDR2 SNEGSKA (reference sequence). CDR3 DNA: TGCAGTGCTAGAGATCCCAGTAGCTATGGCTACACCTTC. Encoded protein: CSARDPSSYGYTF.

This chain uses TRBV5-1 with TRBJ1-2, with D maybe TRBD1 (5 bases). CDR1 and CDR2 from the germline V gene are SGHRS and YFSETQ. V was shortened by 0 bases and J by 7 bases, with 22 bases between the two germline ends. The length of the CDR3 is 17 residues. CDR3 sequence reads: CASSLAGRAGEYGGYTF. The CDR3 DNA is TGCGCCAGCAGCTTGGCCGGCAGGGCGGGAGAGTATGGTGGCTACACCTTC.

This chain joins TRBV12-3 or TRBV12-4 and TRBJ2-3, with 8 bases identical to TRBD2. The CDR3 runs to 15 residues. With 7 bases clipped from V and 5 bases from J, the junction kept 11 bases outside the gene matches. CDR3 coding DNA: TGTGCCAGCATCTCGGACGGGGGGGCGCGAGATACGCAGTATTTT. Translation gives CASISDGGARDTQYF.

This clonotype was recorded at least ten times. The chain employs TRBV4-2 and TRBJ2-5, with 7 bases identical to TRBD1. CDR3 length: 14 residues. CDR1 is LGHNA and CDR2 is YNFKEQ in the germline V gene. V was clipped by 1 base and J by 3 bases; unmatched bases: 2. The CDR3 spells CASSQGQGEETQYF. DNA for the CDR3: TGTGCCAGCAGCCAAGGACAGGGCGAAGAGACCCAGTACTTC.

This clonotype was picked up many times. This rearrangement joins TRBV4-2 to TRBJ2-1, with D hard to call. Trimming shortened V by 1 base and J by 10 bases, and 5 bases separated the two germline ends. There are 11 residues in the CDR3. CDR1 and CDR2 from the germline V gene are LGHNA and YNFKEQ. The CDR3 loop is CASSQAREQFF. The DNA of the CDR3 is TGTGCCAGCAGCCAAGCGAGGGAGCAGTTCTTC.

V is TRBV7-7 and J is TRBJ2-3; either TRBD1 or TRBD2 may supply D (5 bases each). The germline V and J ends were trimmed by 5 bases and 8 bases, with 17 bases remaining between them. The CDR3 is 14 amino acids. Germline-derived CDR1 and CDR2 are SSHAT and FNYEAQ (reference sequence). CDR3 nucleotides: TGTGCCAGCAGCCGAGGACCCGTAGGGACTACGCAGTATTTT. Translation: CASSRGPVGTTQYF.

This clonotype has only a few counts. CDR3 DNA sequence: TGTGCCACCAGTGACGGACAGGGCATGATAGACTACAATGAGCAGTTCTTC. This encodes CATSDGQGMIDYNEQFF. This chain connects TRBV24-1 to TRBJ2-1; TRBD1 matches at 8 bases. CDR3 length: 17 amino acids. Germline V gives CDR1 KGHDR, CDR2 SFDVKD. V was clipped by 4 bases and J by 3 bases; unmatched bases: 10.

CDR3 bases: TGTGCCAGCAGCCAAAGTGGGGAGACCGAGCAGTACTTC. Its translation is CASSQSGETEQYF. This chain links TRBV7-2 with TRBJ2-7; D is perhaps TRBD2 (5 bases). Germline V lookup: CDR1 SGHTA, CDR2 FQGNSA. The CDR3 extends over 13 amino acids. Trimming took off 5 bases at V and 6 bases at J, with 14 bases between the two ends.

The chain carries TRBV20-1 and TRBJ1-5, with D maybe TRBD1 (6 bases). Trimming cost V 5 bases and J 3 bases, with 20 bases left between them. CDR3 length equals 16 residues. CDR1 and CDR2 from the germline V gene are DFQATT and SNEGSKA (reference sequence). CDR3 in DNA: TGCAGTGCTGGAGGGGCAGGGGTCCGGGTCAATCAGCCCCAGCATTTT. Protein sequence: CSAGGAGVRVNQPQHF.

V gene TRBV2 combines with J gene TRBJ2-5, with 9 nucleotides matching TRBD2. This CDR3 is 14 amino acids long. The ends lost 2 bases at V and 4 bases at J; junction bases unmatched: 2. Germline V gene lookup returns CDR1 SNHLY and CDR2 FYNNEI. The CDR3 spells CASSELTSGETQYF. As DNA, the CDR3 is TGTGCCAGCAGTGAATTGACTAGCGGAGAGACCCAGTACTTC.

This clonotype was seen a few times. V is TRBV7-9 and J is TRBJ1-2; D is ambiguous. V lost 1 base, J lost 4 bases, and 10 bases lay in between. Germline V CDR1 and CDR2: SEHNR, FQNEAQ (reference sequence). The CDR3 contains 14 residues. The CDR3 loop is CASSLEGKVYGYTF. CDR3 coding DNA: TGTGCCAGCAGCTTAGAAGGGAAGGTCTATGGCTACACCTTC.